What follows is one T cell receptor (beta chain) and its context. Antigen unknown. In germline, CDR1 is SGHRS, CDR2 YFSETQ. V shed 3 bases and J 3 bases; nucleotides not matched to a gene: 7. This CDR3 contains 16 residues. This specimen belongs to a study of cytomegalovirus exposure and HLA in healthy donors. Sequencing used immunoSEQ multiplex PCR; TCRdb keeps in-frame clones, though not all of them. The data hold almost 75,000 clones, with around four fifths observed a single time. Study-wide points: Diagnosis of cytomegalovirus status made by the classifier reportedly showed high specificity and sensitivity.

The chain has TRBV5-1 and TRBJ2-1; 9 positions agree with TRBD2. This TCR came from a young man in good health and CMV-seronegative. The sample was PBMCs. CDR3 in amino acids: CASSSGTSPLYNEQFF. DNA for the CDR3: TGCGCCAGCAGCTCCGGGACTAGCCCCCTCTACAATGAGCAGTTCTTC.